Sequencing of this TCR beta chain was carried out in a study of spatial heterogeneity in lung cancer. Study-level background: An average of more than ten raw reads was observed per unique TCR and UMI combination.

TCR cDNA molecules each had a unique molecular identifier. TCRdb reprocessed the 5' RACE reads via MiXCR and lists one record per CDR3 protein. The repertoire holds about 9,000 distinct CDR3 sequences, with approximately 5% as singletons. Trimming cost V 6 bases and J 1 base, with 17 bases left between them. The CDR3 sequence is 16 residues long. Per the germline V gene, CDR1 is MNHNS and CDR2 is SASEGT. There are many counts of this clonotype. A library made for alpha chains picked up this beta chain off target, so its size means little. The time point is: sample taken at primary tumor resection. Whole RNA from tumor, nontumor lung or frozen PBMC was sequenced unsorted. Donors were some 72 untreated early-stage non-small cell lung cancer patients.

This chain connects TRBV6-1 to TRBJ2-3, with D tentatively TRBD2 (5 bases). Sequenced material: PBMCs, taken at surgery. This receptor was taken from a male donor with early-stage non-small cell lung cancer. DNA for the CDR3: TGTGCCAGCAGCGTTAAGCGGTCCGGTGGCACAGATACGCAGTATTTT. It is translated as CASSVKRSGGTDTQYF.